This TCR beta chain was sequenced during a study of cytomegalovirus exposure and HLA in healthy donors. Study at large: T cells numbering 150 million to 200 million yielded roughly 120 million unique TCR beta sequences in an earlier analysis. General study results and limits: Among TCR beta chains, those listed as cytomegalovirus-associated numbered under 200. From TCR beta sequences, most subjects' HLA-A and HLA-B alleles were reportedly predicted accurately.

13 Jbeta primers and 60 Vbeta primers were used for the PCR. Only in-frame clones appear in the TCRdb table, and some are missing; sequencing was by immunoSEQ multiplex PCR. The sample records 100,000 to 150,000 clones, approximately 80% being singletons. Concerning this clone: Its target is unknown.

The V end lost 1 base, the J end lost 1 base, and 10 bases lay between the germline ends. Germline V gene lookup returns CDR1 SGDLS and CDR2 YYNGEE. This CDR3 has 15 amino acids. The clonotype comes from a middle-aged woman in good health and CMV-seropositive. This rearrangement joins TRBV9 to TRBJ2-3, with a tentative D call TRBD2 (5 bases). Sequenced input: PBMCs. The CDR3 DNA is TGTGCCAGCAGCGTACTAAGCGGCGGCACAGATACGCAGTATTTT. This sequence encodes CASSVLSGGTDTQYF.